This T cell receptor (beta chain) was sequenced for a study of blood T cell repertoires in COVID-19 (TCRdb year 2020). Turning to the overall study: The collaborator samples originated in the United States, Italy and Spain and spanned the acute and convalescent phases of COVID-19. Samples came from the ongoing ImmuneRACE study (first 160 participants) plus 1,254 subjects from 6 global collaborators. Nearly every sample came with metadata listing a de-identified subject ID, COVID-19 status, age in years and sex. The repertoires were made available in a free public database intended to serve as a resource for research on the immune response to SARS-CoV-2. The prospective study material was composed of cDNA or gDNA derived from T cells, B-cell-depleted T cells, or PBMCs. Subjects who had been exposed to COVID-19, were actively infected with it, or had recovered from it provided the deeply sampled blood TCRbeta repertoires that made up the dataset. HLA class I and class II types, where available, came from metadata supplied by the sample provider rather than from assay-based typing.

One collaborating source in Seattle enrolled patients while the patients were actively infected and followed the patients over time throughout the course of disease. Each collaborating institution followed its own protocols to collect whole blood in K2EDTA tubes. For TCRbeta analysis, collaborators shipped samples as frozen whole blood, isolated PBMCs, or DNA extracted from either of those sample types. Results the study describes overall, beyond this receptor: The quantity of clinical and demographic metadata differed by source and by participant and was supplied without curation.

TCRbeta CDR3 regions were amplified from genomic DNA by means of the immunoSEQ Assay, a bias-controlled multiplex PCR. Under the source paper's analysis protocol: The number of nucleated cells in each sample was estimated by amplification of reference gene primers within the assay. To quantify the absolute abundance of each unique TCRbeta CDR3 rearrangement, sequence reads were collapsed and filtered. For each sample, productive Simpson clonality was calculated by taking the square root of Simpson's diversity index across productive rearrangements. TCRdb's version of the immuneACCESS table is confined to in-frame rearrangements and falls short of the full clone set. An unresolved V gene accounts for under half of the shortfall where checked; the remainder is of unknown origin. V, J and clone size are taken as reported in that table, and D and trimming were inferred from the DNA itself. This sample has roughly 210,000 clones in its table, and 80% to 90% of those were observed once. The top ten clones comprise about 10% of the sample.

Reading from cysteine to phenylalanine, the CDR3 counts 15 amino acids. This entry keeps only the CDR3 DNA: 45 bases, framed from base 1. The germline V gene encodes CDR1 LNHDA and CDR2 SQIVND (reference sequence). Notes on this clone: The clone's antigen remains unknown. The junction shows a germline mismatch at one end, possibly a read error. The sample carries other DNA sequences with the same CDR3.

The clonotype comes from a woman at least 80 years old with COVID-19, enrolled during active disease. The sequenced sample was peripheral blood. The rearrangement joined TRBV19 to TRBJ1-5; a confident D gene designation cannot be given. The DNA sequence is given as TGCGCCACCAACCAAATGGGCCAAACCCATCAGCCCCAGCATTTT. Its protein product is CATNQMGQTHQPQHF.